This T cell receptor beta chain was observed in a study of cytomegalovirus exposure and HLA in healthy donors (dated by TCRdb to 2017 to 2019). Background for the entire study: An earlier analysis of 550 to 700 of the donors reported 250 to 300 Gb of sequence data and 100 million to 130 million unique TCR beta sequences from some 180 million T cells. Roughly 300 gigabases of sequencing data and approximately 84 million unique TCR sequences were included in an early release covering roughly 600 HLA-typed donors. The genetic ancestry cluster associated with self-reported Caucasian donors included 80% to 90% of the roughly 380 genotyped donors. The study aimed to test whether cataloging public T cell receptors could reveal signatures of past pathogen exposure. The T cell repertoires of some 670 subjects were profiled by immunosequencing and related to cytomegalovirus serostatus. Besides the first cohort of roughly 660 subjects, a separate validation cohort made up of 90 to 150 different subjects was used. To predict cytomegalovirus infection status, the study combined high-throughput TCR immunosequencing, statistical association of individual TCRs with disease status, and machine learning. In a later analysis, previously published TCR beta repertoires from about 670 donors were re-analyzed and high-resolution HLA genotyping was added so that TCR occurrence patterns could be studied. Rather than drawing on any new phenotypic data, the later analysis identified candidate immune exposures from TCR beta sequences and the way those sequences occurred across donors. An earlier analysis of 450 to 750 of the donors used high-throughput TCR beta sequencing to judge whether each TCR beta V gene segment behaved as functional or pseudogenic. Donor age, sex, ethnicity and CMV serostatus were compiled together with the repertoire data. A later genetic analysis took genome-wide SNP genotypes for about 65% of the 666 donors and used that subset as a discovery cohort. All discovery cohort repertoires had been generated on a single sequencing platform. HLA typing included class I and class II loci at four-digit resolution. Typing coverage varied by locus: roughly 629-630 donors for A, B, C, DRB1 and DQB1; around 560 for DQA1; nearly 610 for DPA1; more than 450 for DPB1. About 5 DR-DQ haplotypes were handled as single units for association and clustering, since linkage in the cohort was strong. On average, roughly 250,000 unique TCR beta nucleotide sequences were sequenced per donor among more than 350 genotyped donors of the cohort, with 15% to 20% of those sequences being non-productive.

Results and caveats for the whole study, not just this receptor: Several of the top co-occurrence clusters appeared to be linked to parvovirus B19, influenza, CMV and Epstein-Barr virus, according to a later analysis. Linkage disequilibrium might explain the correlated functional status among segregating V segments, but an unknown experimental factor could not be ruled out. A later analysis found that most CMV-associated TCR beta chains appeared HLA-restricted, with HLA associations seemingly driven largely by CMV exposure. For the cohort, immune exposure information was limited to CMV serostatus. According to a later genetic analysis, donors in an Asian-associated ancestry cluster had fewer N-insertions in productive TCRs than the roughly 670-donor mean. The earlier analysis of approximately 540 of the donors excluded seventeen rarely observed V segments, including chromosome 9 orphons, because counts were too low. In an earlier analysis of roughly 500 of the donors, most TCR beta V segments appeared in productive rearrangements about 87% or about 30% of the time, broadly matching IMGT annotations. In a later analysis, HLA-associated TCR beta chains were found to be more clonally expanded and to have lower generation probabilities than equally common non-associated chains. This cohort had only TCR beta chains sequenced, and the lack of alpha or paired-chain data limited which features could be detected. A further reported finding was that TCR beta sequences accurately predicted the HLA-A and HLA-B alleles for most subjects in the first cohort. While some public TCRs were present in many individuals, most TCR sequences turned up only very rarely across donors. The classifier was reported to diagnose cytomegalovirus status with high specificity and sensitivity in both the original cohort and the validation cohort. At a false discovery rate of 0.05, a later analysis linked approximately 18,000 TCR beta sequences to specific HLA alleles. Strong co-occurrence of HLA alleles, especially DR and DQ, made assigning TCR associations to individual alleles difficult. Sequencing depth was assumed to be roughly uniform across donors in the presence/absence analyses, though that assumption may not hold. A few of the identified cytomegalovirus-associated TCR beta chains were confirmed in vitro to be specific for cytomegalovirus antigens. A group of highly shared sequence variants was considered likely to be a technical artifact of the sequencing pipeline. The authors suggested that the approach could potentially be extended to other disease states and immunological phenotypes. Because HLA typing was unavailable for some donors at each locus, only the typed subset was used in association tests. A later genetic analysis associated a missense DCLRE1C variant with V-gene and J-gene trimming of TCR beta chains, and an independent cohort replicated the association. In the study, some 180 TCR beta chains were listed as associated with cytomegalovirus. According to a later analysis, TCR association rates differed among HLA loci, with DRB1 alleles showing the most associated TCRs and HLA-C alleles showing the fewest.

The cohort consisted of 650 to 850 healthy bone marrow donors. Cohort members were all nominally healthy when sampled, although unrecorded immune exposures were likely present. The donor tested CMV seronegative, placing the donor among the 350 to 400 seronegative members of the cohort. A peripheral blood sample was provided by each donor, and peripheral blood mononuclear cells were used for TCR beta sequencing. Genomic DNA extraction from the blood cell samples was performed with the Qiagen DNeasy Blood Extraction Kit. Library prep was done by the immunoSEQ multiplex PCR assay. For the multiplex PCR, a mixture combining 60 forward primers for TCR Vbeta segments and 13 reverse primers for TCR Jbeta segments was used. The CDR3 region of rearranged TCR beta genes was amplified from genomic DNA with a multiplex PCR assay. The amplified TCR beta libraries were sequenced on the Illumina HiSeq System as 87-base-pair reads. In the authors' own workflow: Across the roughly 670 repertoires, a later analysis counted about 81 million unique TCR beta chains, approximately 12 million of which were shared by at least two donors. Raw reads were error-corrected and collapsed into unique sequences with a nearest-neighbor algorithm that merged closely related sequences to remove PCR and sequencing errors. CDR3 sequences were aligned to IMGT reference sequences to assign V, D and J gene segments. Each retained sequence needed at least a six-nucleotide match to both a V gene segment and a J gene segment. A rearrangement counted as productive if the CDR3 had no stop codons and remained in frame with V and J, and every other rearrangement counted as non-productive. Following IMGT convention, CDR3 was defined as the stretch from the second conserved V-encoded cysteine up to the conserved J-encoded phenylalanine. Sequences without an unambiguous match to a single V gene segment were excluded from the earlier analysis of a few hundred of the donors. An earlier analysis of 450 to 650 of the donors called V segments functional above 56.7% productive rearrangements and segregating when the between-donor standard deviation exceeded 5%. A statistical classification framework was built to diagnose cytomegalovirus status from the catalog of TCR beta chain sequences. V and J gene assignment, in a later analysis, came from comparing TCR nucleotide sequences with IMGT/GENE-DB human TR gene sequences. The TCRdist pipeline was used in a later analysis to assign CDR3 sequences and most-parsimonious VDJ recombination scenarios. A later analysis defined each TCR beta chain by its CDR3 amino acid sequence plus V-gene family, and excluded reads lacking a unique V-gene family. In a later analysis, several hundred highly shared, low-generation-probability nucleotide sequences were removed to address suspected cross-contamination and a sequencing artifact. In a later analysis, a clonal expansion index for each public chain was calculated from normalized within-repertoire ranks of inferred template counts. In a later analysis, generation probabilities were computed with a VDJ recombination model fitted to out-of-frame rearrangements, and the resulting probabilities were checked against IGoR. Hypergeometric tests were used in a later analysis to score TCR-TCR, TCR-HLA and TCR-CMV co-occurrence, with a repertoire-size bias correction applied to the TCR pairs. A later analysis estimated false discovery rates by permuting HLA or CMV assignments 20 times. A later analysis grouped co-occurring TCRs with DBSCAN, adding TCRdist sequence similarity when clustering within HLA-allele-positive subsets. Co-occurrence clustering excluded repertoires with fewer than 30,000 or more than 120,000 public chains, plus five with anomalous nucleotide sharing. TCRdb limited this immuneACCESS table to in-frame rearrangements with V and J called. A share of clones is missing; checked studies link under half to unresolved V genes, and the rest is unexplained. V and J calls and clone size come straight from that table; D and trimming were deduced from the DNA. For this sample the table gives roughly 130,000 clones, of which around 78% were detected only once. Roughly 1.8% of the sample belongs to the ten largest clones.

As for this clone: The specificity of this receptor is unknown. Per-base qualities were not stored, and no clone one base away is much larger.

Sequencing input: PBMCs. The sequence was collected from a woman in her forties in good health and CMV-seronegative.

The CDR3 has the sequence CASSLGSAAGTDTQYF. The DNA sequence is given as TGTGCCAGCAGTTTGGGGTCAGCGGCTGGCACAGATACGCAGTATTTT. The receptor chain draws on TRBV27 and TRBJ2-3, with TRBD2 tentatively as D gene (5 bases match). V gives up 3 bases and J gives up 1 base, and the segment between their germline ends measures 14 bases. From a lookup of the germline V gene (reference sequence), CDR1 and CDR2 are MNHEY and SMNVEV. The CDR3 measures 16 amino acids from cysteine to phenylalanine. The read is trimmed to its CDR3 DNA, 48 bases read in frame from base 1.